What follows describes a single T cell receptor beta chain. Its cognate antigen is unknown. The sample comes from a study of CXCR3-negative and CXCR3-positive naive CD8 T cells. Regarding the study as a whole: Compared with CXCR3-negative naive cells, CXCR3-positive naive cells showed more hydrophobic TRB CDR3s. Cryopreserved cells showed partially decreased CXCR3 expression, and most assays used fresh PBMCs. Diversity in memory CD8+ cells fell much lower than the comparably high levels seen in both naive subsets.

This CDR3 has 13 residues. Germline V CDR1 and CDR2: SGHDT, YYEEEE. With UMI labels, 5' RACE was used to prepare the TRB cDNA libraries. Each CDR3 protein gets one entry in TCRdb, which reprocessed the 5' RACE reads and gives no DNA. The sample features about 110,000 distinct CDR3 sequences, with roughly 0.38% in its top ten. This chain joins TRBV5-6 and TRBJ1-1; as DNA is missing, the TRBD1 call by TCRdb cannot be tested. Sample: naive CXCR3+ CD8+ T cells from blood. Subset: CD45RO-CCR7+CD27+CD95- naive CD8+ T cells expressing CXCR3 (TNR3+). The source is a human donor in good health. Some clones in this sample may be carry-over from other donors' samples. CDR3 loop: CASSWTLNTEAFF.